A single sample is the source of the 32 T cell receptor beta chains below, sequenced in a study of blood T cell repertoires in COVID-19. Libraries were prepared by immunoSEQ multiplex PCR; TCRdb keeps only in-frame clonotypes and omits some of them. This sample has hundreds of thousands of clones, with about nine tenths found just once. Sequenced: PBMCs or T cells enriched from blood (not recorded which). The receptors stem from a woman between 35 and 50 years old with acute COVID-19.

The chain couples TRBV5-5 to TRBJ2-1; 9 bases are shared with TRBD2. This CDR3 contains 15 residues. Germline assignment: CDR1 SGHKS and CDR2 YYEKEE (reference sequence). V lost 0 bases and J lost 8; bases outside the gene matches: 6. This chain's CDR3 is CASSLGLAGVDEQFF. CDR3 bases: TGTGCCAGCAGCTTGGGATTAGCGGGAGTGGATGAGCAGTTCTTC. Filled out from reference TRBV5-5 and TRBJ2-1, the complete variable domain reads DAGVTQSPTHLIKTRGQQVTLRCSPISGHKSVSWYQQVLGQGPQFIFQYYEKEERGRGNFPDRFSARQFPNYSSELNVNALLLGDSALYLCASSLGLAGVDEQFFGPGTRLTVL.

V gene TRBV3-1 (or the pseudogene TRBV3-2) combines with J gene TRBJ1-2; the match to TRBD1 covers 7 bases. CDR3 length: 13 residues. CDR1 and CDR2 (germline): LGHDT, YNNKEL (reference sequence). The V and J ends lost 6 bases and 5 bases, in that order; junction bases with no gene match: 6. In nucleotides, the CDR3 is TGTGCCAGCAGTAACGGGGACAGTTATGGCTACACCTTC. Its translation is CASSNGDSYGYTF.

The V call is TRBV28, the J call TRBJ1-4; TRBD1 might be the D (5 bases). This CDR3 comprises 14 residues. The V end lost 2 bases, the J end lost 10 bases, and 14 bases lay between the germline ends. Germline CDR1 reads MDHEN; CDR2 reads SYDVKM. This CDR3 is CASSLVQVVGKLFF. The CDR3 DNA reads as TGTGCCAGCAGTTTAGTACAGGTTGTCGGAAAACTGTTTTTT.

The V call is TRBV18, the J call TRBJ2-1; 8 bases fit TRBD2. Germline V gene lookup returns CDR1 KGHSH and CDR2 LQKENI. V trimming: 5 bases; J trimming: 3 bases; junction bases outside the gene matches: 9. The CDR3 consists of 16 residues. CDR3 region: CASSSSLAGYYNEQFF. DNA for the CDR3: TGTGCCAGCTCATCCTCTCTAGCGGGCTACTACAATGAGCAGTTCTTC. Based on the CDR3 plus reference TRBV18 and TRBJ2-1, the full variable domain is NAGVMQNPRHLVRRRGQEARLRCSPMKGHSHVYWYRQLPEEGLKFMVYLQKENIIDESGMPKERFSAEFPKEGPSILRIQQVVRGDSAAYFCASSSSLAGYYNEQFFGPGTRLTVL.

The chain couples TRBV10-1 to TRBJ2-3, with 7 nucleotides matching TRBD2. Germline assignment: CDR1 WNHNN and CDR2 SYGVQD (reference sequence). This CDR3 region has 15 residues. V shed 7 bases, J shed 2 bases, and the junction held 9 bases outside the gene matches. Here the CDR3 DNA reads TGCGCCAGCACGCGTACTAGCGACCCCACAGATACGCAGTATTTT. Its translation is CASTRTSDPTDTQYF.

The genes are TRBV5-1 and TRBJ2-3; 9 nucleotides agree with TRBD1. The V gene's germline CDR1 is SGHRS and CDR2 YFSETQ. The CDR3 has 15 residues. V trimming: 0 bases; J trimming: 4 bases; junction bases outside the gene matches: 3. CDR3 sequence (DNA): TGCGCCAGCAGCTTGGCTGGACAGGGGTCAGATACGCAGTATTTT. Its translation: CASSLAGQGSDTQYF.

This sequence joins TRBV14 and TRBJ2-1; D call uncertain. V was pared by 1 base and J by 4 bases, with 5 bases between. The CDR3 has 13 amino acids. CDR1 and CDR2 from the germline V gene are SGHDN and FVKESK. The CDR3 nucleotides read TGTGCCAGCAGCCAAGGTCCTTACAATGAGCAGTTCTTC. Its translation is CASSQGPYNEQFF.

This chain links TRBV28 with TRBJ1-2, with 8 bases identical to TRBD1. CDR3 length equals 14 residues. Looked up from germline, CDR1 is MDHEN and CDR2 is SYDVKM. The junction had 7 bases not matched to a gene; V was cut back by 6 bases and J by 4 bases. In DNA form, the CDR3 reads TGTGCCAGCAGGTCTCAGGGGGCGCCCTATGGCTACACCTTC. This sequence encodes CASRSQGAPYGYTF.

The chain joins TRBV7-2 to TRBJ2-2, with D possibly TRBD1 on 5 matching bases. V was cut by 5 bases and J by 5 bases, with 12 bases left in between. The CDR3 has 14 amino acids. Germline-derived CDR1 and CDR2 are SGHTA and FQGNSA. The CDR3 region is CASSPKQVTGELFF. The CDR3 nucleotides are TGTGCCAGCAGCCCAAAACAGGTGACCGGGGAGCTGTTTTTT.

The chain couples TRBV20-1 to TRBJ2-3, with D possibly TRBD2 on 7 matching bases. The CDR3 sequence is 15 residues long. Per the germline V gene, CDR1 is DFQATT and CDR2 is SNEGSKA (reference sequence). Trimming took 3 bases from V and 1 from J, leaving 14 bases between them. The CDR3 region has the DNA TGCAGTGCTAGTGCCGGCGGGGGCGGCACAGATACGCAGTATTTT. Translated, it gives CSASAGGGGTDTQYF.

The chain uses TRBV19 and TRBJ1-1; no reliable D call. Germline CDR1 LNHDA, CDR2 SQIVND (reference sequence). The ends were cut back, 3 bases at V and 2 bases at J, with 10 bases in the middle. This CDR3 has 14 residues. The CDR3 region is CASSIWTGNTEAFF. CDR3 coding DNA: TGTGCCAGTAGTATCTGGACGGGAAACACTGAAGCTTTCTTT.

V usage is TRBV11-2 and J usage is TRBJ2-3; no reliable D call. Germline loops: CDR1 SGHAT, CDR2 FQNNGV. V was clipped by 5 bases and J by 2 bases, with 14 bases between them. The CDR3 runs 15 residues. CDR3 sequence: CASSPSRPDTDTQYF. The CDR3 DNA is TGTGCCAGCAGCCCTAGTCGGCCGGACACAGATACGCAGTATTTT.

The CDR3, as DNA: TGTGCCAGCAGTCGGATACTCGGAGTTCGTCAGCCCCAGCATTTT. Translated: CASSRILGVRQPQHF. The rearrangement links TRBV6-2 or TRBV6-3 to TRBJ1-5; D call uncertain. The CDR3 sequence is 15 residues long. Looked up from germline, CDR1 is MNHEY and CDR2 is SVGEGT. The V gene lost 5 bases and the J gene lost 6 bases, with 17 bases spanning the gap.

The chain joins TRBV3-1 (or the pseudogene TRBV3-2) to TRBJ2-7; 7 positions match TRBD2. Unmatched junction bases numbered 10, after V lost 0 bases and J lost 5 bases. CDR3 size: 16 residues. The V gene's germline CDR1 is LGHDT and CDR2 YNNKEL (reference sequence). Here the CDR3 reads CASSQESAGVPDEQYF. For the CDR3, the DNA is TGTGCCAGCAGCCAAGAGTCGGCGGGAGTACCAGACGAGCAGTACTTC.

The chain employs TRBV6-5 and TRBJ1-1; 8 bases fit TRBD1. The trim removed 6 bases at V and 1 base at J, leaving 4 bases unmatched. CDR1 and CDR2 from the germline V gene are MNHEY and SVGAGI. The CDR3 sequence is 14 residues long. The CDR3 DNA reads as TGTGCCAGCAGCCCCGGACAGGGGAACACTGAAGCTTTCTTT. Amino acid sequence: CASSPGQGNTEAFF.

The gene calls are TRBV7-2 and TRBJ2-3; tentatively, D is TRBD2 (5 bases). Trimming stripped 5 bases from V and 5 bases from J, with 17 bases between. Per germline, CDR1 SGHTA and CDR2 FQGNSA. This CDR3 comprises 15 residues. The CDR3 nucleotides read TGTGCCAGCAGCATACAAACGGGATTCGGAGATACGCAGTATTTT. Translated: CASSIQTGFGDTQYF.

CDR3 DNA sequence: TGTGCCAGCAGCCAAATCCACTATGGCTACACCTTC. Protein: CASSQIHYGYTF. V usage is TRBV21-1 and J usage is TRBJ1-2; the DNA was not used to check the table's D call, TRBD1. TRBV21-1 is recorded as a pseudogene. The CDR3 spans 12 residues.

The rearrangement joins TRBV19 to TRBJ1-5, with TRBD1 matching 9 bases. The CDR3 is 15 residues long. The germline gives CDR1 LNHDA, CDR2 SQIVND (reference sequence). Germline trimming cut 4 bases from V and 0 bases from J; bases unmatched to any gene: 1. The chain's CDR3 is CASSTDRGSNQPQHF. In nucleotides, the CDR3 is TGTGCCAGTAGTACGGACAGGGGTAGCAATCAGCCCCAGCATTTT.

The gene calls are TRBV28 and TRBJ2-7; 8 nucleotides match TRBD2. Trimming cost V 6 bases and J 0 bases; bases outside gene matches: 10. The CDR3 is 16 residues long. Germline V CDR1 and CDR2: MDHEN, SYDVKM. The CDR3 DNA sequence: TGTGCCAGCAGCCTCCCCAGGACTAGCAGCTCCTACGAGCAGTACTTC. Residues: CASSLPRTSSSYEQYF.

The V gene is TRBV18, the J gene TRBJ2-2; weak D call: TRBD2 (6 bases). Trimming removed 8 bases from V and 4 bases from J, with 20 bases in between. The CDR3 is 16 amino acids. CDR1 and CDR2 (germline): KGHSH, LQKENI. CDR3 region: CASTLANQGATGELFF. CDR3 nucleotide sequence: TGTGCCAGCACTCTAGCGAACCAAGGGGCCACCGGGGAGCTGTTTTTT.

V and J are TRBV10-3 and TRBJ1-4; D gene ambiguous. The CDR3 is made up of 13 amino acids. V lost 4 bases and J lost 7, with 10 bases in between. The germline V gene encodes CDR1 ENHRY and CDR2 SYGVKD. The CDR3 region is CAISVREGEKLFF. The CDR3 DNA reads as TGTGCCATCAGTGTGAGGGAGGGTGAAAAACTGTTTTTT.

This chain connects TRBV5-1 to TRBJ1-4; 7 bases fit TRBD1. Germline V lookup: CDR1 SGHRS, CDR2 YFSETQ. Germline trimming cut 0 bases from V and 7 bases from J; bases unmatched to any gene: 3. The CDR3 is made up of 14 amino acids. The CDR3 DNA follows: TGCGCCAGCAGCTTGGGAGGGGGCGGTGAAAAACTGTTTTTT. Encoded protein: CASSLGGGGEKLFF.

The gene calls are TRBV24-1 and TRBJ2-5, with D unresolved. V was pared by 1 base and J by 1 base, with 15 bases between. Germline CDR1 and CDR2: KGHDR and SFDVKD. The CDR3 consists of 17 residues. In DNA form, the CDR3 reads TGTGCCACCAGTGATTTCGCGGCTTCCCCAAGCCAAGAGACCCAGTACTTC. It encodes CATSDFAASPSQETQYF.

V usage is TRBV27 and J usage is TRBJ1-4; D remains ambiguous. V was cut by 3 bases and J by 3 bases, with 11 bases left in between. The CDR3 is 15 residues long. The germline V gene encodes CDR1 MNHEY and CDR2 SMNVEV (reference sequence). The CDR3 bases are TGTGCCAGCAGTTTCCGTCCCCTAGCTAATGAAAAACTGTTTTTT. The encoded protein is CASSFRPLANEKLFF. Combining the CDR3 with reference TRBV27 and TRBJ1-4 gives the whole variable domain EAQVTQNPRYLITVTGKKLTVTCSQNMNHEYMSWYRQDPGLGLRQIYYSMNVEVTDKGDVPEGYKVSRKEKRNFPLILESPSPNQTSLYFCASSFRPLANEKLFFGSGTQLSVL.

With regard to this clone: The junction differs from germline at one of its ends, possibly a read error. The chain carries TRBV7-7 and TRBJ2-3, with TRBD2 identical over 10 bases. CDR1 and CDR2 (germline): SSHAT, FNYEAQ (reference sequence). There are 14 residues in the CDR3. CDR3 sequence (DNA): TGTGCTAGCAGCCCCGGACTAGCGGCAGATACGCAGTATTTT. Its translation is CASSPGLAADTQYF.

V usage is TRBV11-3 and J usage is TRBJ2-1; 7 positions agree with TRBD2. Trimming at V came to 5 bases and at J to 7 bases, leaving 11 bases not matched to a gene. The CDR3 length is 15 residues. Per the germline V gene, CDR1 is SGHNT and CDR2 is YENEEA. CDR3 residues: CASSQAAGMANEQFF. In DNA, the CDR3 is TGTGCCAGCAGCCAAGCAGCGGGAATGGCGAATGAGCAGTTCTTC.

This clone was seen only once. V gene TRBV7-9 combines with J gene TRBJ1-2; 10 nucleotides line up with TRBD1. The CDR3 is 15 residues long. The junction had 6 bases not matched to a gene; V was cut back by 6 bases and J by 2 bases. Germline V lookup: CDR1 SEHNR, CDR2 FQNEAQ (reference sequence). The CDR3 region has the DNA TGTGCCAGCAGATTGGGGACAGGGGTAAACTATGGCTACACCTTC. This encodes CASRLGTGVNYGYTF.

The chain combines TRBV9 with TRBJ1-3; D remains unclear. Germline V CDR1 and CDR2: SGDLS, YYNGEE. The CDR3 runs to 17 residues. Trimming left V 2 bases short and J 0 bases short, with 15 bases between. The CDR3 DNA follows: TGTGCCAGCAGCGTTGGTGACTTCCGGAGCTCTGGAAACACCATATATTTT. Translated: CASSVGDFRSSGNTIYF.

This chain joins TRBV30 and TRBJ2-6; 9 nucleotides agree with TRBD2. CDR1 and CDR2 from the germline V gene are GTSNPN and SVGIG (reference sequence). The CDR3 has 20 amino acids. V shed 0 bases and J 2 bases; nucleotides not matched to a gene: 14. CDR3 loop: CAWSVILAGPIIAGANVLTF. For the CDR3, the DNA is TGTGCCTGGAGTGTCATCCTAGCGGGACCTATAATAGCTGGGGCCAACGTCCTGACTTTC.

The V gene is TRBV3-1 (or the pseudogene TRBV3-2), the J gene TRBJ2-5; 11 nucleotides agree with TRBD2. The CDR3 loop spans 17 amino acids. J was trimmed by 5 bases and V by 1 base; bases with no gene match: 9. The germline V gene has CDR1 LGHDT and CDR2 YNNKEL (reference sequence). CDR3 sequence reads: CASSQGVLAGGGETQYF. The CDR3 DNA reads TGTGCCAGCAGCCAAGGGGTTCTAGCGGGAGGAGGGGAGACCCAGTACTTC.

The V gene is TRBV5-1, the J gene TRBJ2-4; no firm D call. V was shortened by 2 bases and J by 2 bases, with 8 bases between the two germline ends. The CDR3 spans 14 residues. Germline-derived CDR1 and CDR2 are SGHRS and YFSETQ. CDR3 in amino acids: CASSFTDPKNIQYF. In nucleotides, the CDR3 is TGCGCCAGCAGCTTCACAGACCCCAAAAACATTCAGTACTTC. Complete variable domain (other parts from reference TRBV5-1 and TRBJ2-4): KAGVTQTPRYLIKTRGQQVTLSCSPISGHRSVSWYQQTPGQGLQFLFEYFSETQRNKGNFPGRFSGRQFSNSRSEMNVSTLELGDSALYLCASSFTDPKNIQYFGAGTRLSVL.

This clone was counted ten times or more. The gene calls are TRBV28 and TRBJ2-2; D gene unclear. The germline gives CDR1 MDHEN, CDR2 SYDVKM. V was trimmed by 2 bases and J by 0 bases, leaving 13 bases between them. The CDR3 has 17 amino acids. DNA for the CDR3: TGTGCCAGCAGTTTAGATTACGAAGCTTCGAACACCGGGGAGCTGTTTTTT. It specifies CASSLDYEASNTGELFF.